These 21 T cell receptor beta chains came from one sample sequenced in a study of blood T cell repertoires in COVID-19 (dated by TCRdb to about 2020). Library prep was done by the immunoSEQ multiplex PCR assay. What TCRdb holds here is the immuneACCESS table cut down to in-frame rearrangements. Part of the clones is not present; checked against another copy, under half of the missing clones reflect an unresolved V gene, and the others are unexplained. This sample comprises 150,000 to 200,000 clones, 87% of them detected only once. Around 7% of the sample comes from the top ten. The sequencing sample was made of PBMCs or T cells enriched from blood (not recorded which). The source of these receptors is a woman aged 45-60 years who had recovered from COVID-19.

The chain has TRBV12-3 or TRBV12-4 and TRBJ1-2, with D unresolved. This CDR3 spans 12 amino acids. V lost 6 bases, J lost 4 bases, and 9 bases lay in between. The CDR3 here is CASSYRIYGYTF. Written as DNA, the CDR3 is TGTGCCAGCAGCTACCGAATCTATGGCTACACCTTC.

The rearrangement uses TRBV5-6 and TRBJ2-7, with 9 bases fitting TRBD2. The V and J ends lost 4 bases and 0 bases, in that order; junction bases with no gene match: 11. Germline V lookup: CDR1 SGHDT, CDR2 YYEEEE. The CDR3 contains 17 residues. The CDR3 is CASSHYSGRPPSYEQYF. CDR3 nucleotides: TGTGCCAGCAGCCATTATAGCGGGAGACCCCCCTCCTACGAGCAGTACTTC.

The gene calls are TRBV19 and TRBJ2-1, with 8 bases matching TRBD1. J lost 6 bases, V lost 5 bases, and 12 bases had no gene match. CDR3 size: 16 residues. Germline V gene data show CDR1 as LNHDA and CDR2 as SQIVND (reference sequence). In DNA form, the CDR3 reads TGTGCCAGTAGTCCCGGGACAGGTTCGGTACCCAATGAGCAGTTCTTC. Amino acids: CASSPGTGSVPNEQFF.

The chain is built from TRBV5-4 and TRBJ2-1, with D possibly TRBD2 on 6 matching bases. Germline CDR1 reads SGHNT; CDR2 reads YYREEE (reference sequence). The ends were cut back, 3 bases at V and 4 bases at J, with 17 bases in the middle. The CDR3 contains 16 residues. Here the CDR3 reads CASSSLRETAYNEQFF. The CDR3 coding sequence is TGTGCCAGCAGCTCTTTACGGGAGACGGCTTACAATGAGCAGTTCTTC. The full variable domain, in which reference TRBV5-4 and TRBJ2-1 provide the parts outside the CDR3, is ETGVTQSPTHLIKTRGQQVTLRCSSQSGHNTVSWYQQALGQGPQFIFQYYREEENGRGNFPPRFSGLQFPNYSSELNVNALELDDSALYLCASSSLRETAYNEQFFGPGTRLTVL.

This clone was found once. The V and J genes are TRBV6-5 and TRBJ2-7, with 9 bases aligning to TRBD1. Trimming removed 0 bases from V and 1 base from J; junction bases left unmatched: 4. The CDR3 extends over 16 amino acids. CDR1 is MNHEY, CDR2 SVGAGI, per germline. The CDR3 bases are TGTGCCAGCAGTTACTCGAAACAGGGGGCTTCCTACGAGCAGTACTTC. It codes for CASSYSKQGASYEQYF.

The chain couples TRBV7-9 to TRBJ1-1; a possible D gene is TRBD1 (6 bases). This CDR3 has 13 amino acids. The V end lost 5 bases, the J end lost 3 bases, and 10 bases lay between the germline ends. In germline, CDR1 is SEHNR, CDR2 FQNEAQ (reference sequence). CDR3 DNA: TGTGCCAGCAGCCAGGGGACGCACACTGAAGCTTTCTTT. This codes for CASSQGTHTEAFF.

This chain links TRBV3-1 (or the pseudogene TRBV3-2) with TRBJ1-5; D possibly corresponds to TRBD1 (6 bases). CDR1 and CDR2 (germline): LGHDT, YNNKEL (reference sequence). This CDR3 comprises 13 residues. The germline V and J ends were trimmed by 4 bases and 4 bases, with 8 bases remaining between them. The CDR3 coding sequence is TGTGCCAGCAGCCCAACAGGGAATCAGCCCCAGCATTTT. Protein sequence: CASSPTGNQPQHF.

The V call is TRBV7-2, the J call TRBJ1-6; D unclear. V lost 1 base to trimming and J lost 5 bases, with 9 bases between them. Germline V gene sequence: CDR1 SGHTA, CDR2 FQGNSA. The CDR3 extends over 15 amino acids. CDR3 sequence: CASSLVTGNNSPLHF. CDR3 in DNA: TGTGCCAGCAGCTTAGTTACGGGGAATAATTCACCCCTCCACTTT.

The rearrangement links TRBV9 to TRBJ2-2, with D tentatively TRBD1 (6 bases). V lost 0 bases, J lost 2 bases, and 14 bases lay in between. CDR3 size: 17 residues. Germline lookup yields CDR1 SGDLS and CDR2 YYNGEE. The DNA for the CDR3 is TGTGCCAGCAGCGTAGGAAGCTTGGGACATAACACCGGGGAGCTGTTTTTT. It yields the protein CASSVGSLGHNTGELFF.

The chain couples TRBV10-3 to TRBJ2-5; TRBD2 agrees at 13 bases. This CDR3 has 17 residues. CDR1 is ENHRY and CDR2 is SYGVKD in the germline V gene. J lost 4 bases, V lost 4 bases, and 9 bases had no gene match. This CDR3 is CAISATGLAGVGETQYF. The DNA of the CDR3 is TGTGCCATCAGTGCGACAGGACTAGCGGGAGTGGGAGAGACCCAGTACTTC.

This clone was picked up a small number of times. The chain joins TRBV3-1 (or the pseudogene TRBV3-2) to TRBJ1-6; no reliable D call. V gave up 4 bases and J gave up 8 bases, with 9 bases separating them. This CDR3 has 13 amino acids. The germline gives CDR1 LGHDT, CDR2 YNNKEL (reference sequence). The CDR3 is CASSRGLDSPLHF. The CDR3 nucleotides are TGTGCCAGCAGCCGCGGGTTAGATTCACCCCTCCACTTT.

The chain combines TRBV11-1 with TRBJ2-1, with 7 bases identical to TRBD2. The J segment lost 13 bases and the V segment lost 3 bases, leaving 6 bases of the junction unmatched. Per germline, CDR1 SGHAT and CDR2 FQDESV (reference sequence). There are 12 residues in the CDR3. The CDR3 loop reads CASSLGGRSQFF. The CDR3 bases are TGTGCCAGCAGCTTGGGCGGGAGAAGTCAGTTCTTC.

This sequence joins TRBV7-6 and TRBJ2-7; the match to TRBD2 covers 8 bases. Germline V gives CDR1 SGHVS, CDR2 FNYEAQ. V trimming: 2 bases; J trimming: 2 bases; junction bases outside the gene matches: 11. The CDR3 runs 17 residues. CDR3 sequence: CASSLPYPASGPYEQYF. The CDR3 DNA sequence: TGTGCCAGCAGCTTACCCTACCCGGCTAGCGGGCCCTACGAGCAGTACTTC.

CDR3 region: CASSIIGRGFNEQFF. The CDR3 region has the DNA TGTGCCAGCAGTATCATCGGGCGGGGCTTCAATGAGCAGTTCTTC. This chain connects TRBV6-2 or TRBV6-3 to TRBJ2-1, with D possibly being TRBD2 (6 bases). This CDR3 spans 15 amino acids. Looked up from germline, CDR1 is MNHEY and CDR2 is SVGEGT. Trimming removed 5 bases at V and 6 bases at J, with 17 bases between.

The chain joins TRBV7-8 to TRBJ1-3, with D maybe TRBD1 (6 bases). The CDR3 covers 14 residues. Germline V gene lookup returns CDR1 SGHVS and CDR2 FQNEAQ. Trimming removed 1 base from V and 7 bases from J, with 11 bases in between. CDR3 in amino acids: CASSLVGGSNTIYF. The CDR3 DNA reads TGTGCCAGCAGCTTAGTAGGGGGTAGCAACACCATATATTTT.

The chain uses TRBV7-9 and TRBJ1-2; 7 bases agree with TRBD1. The CDR3 consists of 14 residues. Germline V gene data show CDR1 as SEHNR and CDR2 as FQNEAQ (reference sequence). V lost 3 bases and J lost 3; bases outside the gene matches: 4. CDR3 amino acids: CASSFGDSHYGYTF. The CDR3 DNA reads TGTGCCAGCAGCTTTGGGGACAGTCACTATGGCTACACCTTC.

This chain joins TRBV14 and TRBJ2-7; no definite D call. Germline-derived CDR1 and CDR2 are SGHDN and FVKESK. The CDR3 spans 16 residues. V was shortened by 0 bases and J by 0 bases, with 12 bases between the two germline ends. The CDR3: CASSQEFAVNSYEQYF. The CDR3 DNA reads as TGTGCCAGCAGCCAAGAGTTCGCAGTGAACTCCTACGAGCAGTACTTC.

This clone was counted once. V usage is TRBV18 and J usage is TRBJ1-6; D might be TRBD1 (6 bases). The length of the CDR3 is 16 residues. Germline V gene lookup returns CDR1 KGHSH and CDR2 LQKENI. Trimming left V 3 bases short and J 4 bases short, with 13 bases between. CDR3 sequence: CASSPAGTQYNSPLHF. The DNA for the CDR3 is TGTGCCAGCTCACCGGCCGGGACACAGTATAATTCACCCCTCCACTTT.

This chain connects TRBV5-4 to TRBJ2-7; 7 nucleotides align to TRBD2. Germline trimming cut 7 bases from V and 2 bases from J; bases unmatched to any gene: 15. Per germline, CDR1 SGHNT and CDR2 YYREEE (reference sequence). The CDR3 has 16 residues. This CDR3 reads CASRDGGSSRAYEQYF. DNA of the CDR3: TGTGCCAGCCGCGACGGGGGGAGCTCTCGGGCCTACGAGCAGTACTTC.

The chain couples TRBV6-4 to TRBJ1-2; 7 bases are a match to TRBD1. CDR3 size: 13 residues. V shed 0 bases, J shed 10 bases, and the junction held 5 bases outside the gene matches. CDR1 and CDR2 from the germline V gene are MRHNA and SNTAGT. The DNA of the CDR3 is TGTGCCAGCAGTGACTCGGGACAGACCGCCTACACCTTC. Translation gives CASSDSGQTAYTF.

V and J are TRBV5-6 and TRBJ2-1, with D tentatively TRBD2 (5 bases). The CDR3 length is 15 residues. The germline V gene has CDR1 SGHDT and CDR2 YYEEEE. The V and J ends lost 0 bases and 9 bases respectively, with 16 bases between them. The CDR3 bases are TGTGCCAGCAGCTTGGACCTAACTAGTAAGCGTGAGCAGTTCTTC. Translation: CASSLDLTSKREQFF.